This T cell receptor (beta chain) was sequenced during a study of technical replicates of blood from a handful of donors. The trim removed 2 bases at V and 6 bases at J, leaving 8 bases unmatched. Germline loops: CDR1 SGDLS, CDR2 YYNGEE. The CDR3 spans 15 residues. Generated by immunoSEQ multiplex PCR, the TCRdb table keeps only in-frame clones and is missing some. The sample carries some 77,000 clones, over 75% recorded once. The sequencing sample was made of T cells isolated from PBMCs. This rearrangement joins TRBV9 to TRBJ2-1; the match to TRBD2 covers 7 bases. The clonotype was recovered from a human donor in good health. CDR3 in DNA: TGTGCCAGCAGCGTTGGGGGAGGGCCAGGCAATGAGCAGTTCTTC. Protein sequence: CASSVGGGPGNEQFF. Full variable domain (missing parts from reference TRBV9 and TRBJ2-1): DSGVTQTPKHLITATGQRVTLRCSPRSGDLSVYWYQQSLDQGLQFLIQYYNGEERAKGNILERFSAQQFPDLHSELNLSSLELGDSALYFCASSVGGGPGNEQFFGPGTRLTVL.